This T cell receptor beta chain originates from a study of T-cell reconstitution after alpha-beta-depleted transplantation in children. Trimming cost V 0 bases and J 3 bases; bases outside gene matches: 6. CDR3 length: 15 amino acids. CDR1 and CDR2 (germline): SGHRS, YFSETQ. Overall study findings and caveats: T cells produced anew were the main source of T-cell counts and diversity one year after transplant. Certain patients had high TCRbeta diversity at day 60, and it came from recipient T cells and thymic progenitors that survived.

Unique molecular identifiers were incorporated into the prepared TCRbeta library. TCRdb re-analysed the PCR reads in MiXCR, keeping a single row per CDR3 protein. This sample has about 300,000 distinct CDR3 sequences, with over 7.5% found just once. This clonotype has ten or more counts. The antigen remains unidentified. Material: peripheral blood, obtained 360 days after TCRalphabeta/CD19-depleted stem cell transplant. The TCR sequence derives from a female patient aged 2 to 10 who had a stem cell transplant for Fanconi anemia, so the T cells may come from the graft donor. The genes are TRBV5-1 and TRBJ2-7; the match to TRBD2 covers 7 bases. The CDR3: CASSLGAGPLYEQYF. DNA for the CDR3: TGCGCCAGCAGCTTGGGAGCGGGGCCCCTCTACGAGCAGTACTTC.